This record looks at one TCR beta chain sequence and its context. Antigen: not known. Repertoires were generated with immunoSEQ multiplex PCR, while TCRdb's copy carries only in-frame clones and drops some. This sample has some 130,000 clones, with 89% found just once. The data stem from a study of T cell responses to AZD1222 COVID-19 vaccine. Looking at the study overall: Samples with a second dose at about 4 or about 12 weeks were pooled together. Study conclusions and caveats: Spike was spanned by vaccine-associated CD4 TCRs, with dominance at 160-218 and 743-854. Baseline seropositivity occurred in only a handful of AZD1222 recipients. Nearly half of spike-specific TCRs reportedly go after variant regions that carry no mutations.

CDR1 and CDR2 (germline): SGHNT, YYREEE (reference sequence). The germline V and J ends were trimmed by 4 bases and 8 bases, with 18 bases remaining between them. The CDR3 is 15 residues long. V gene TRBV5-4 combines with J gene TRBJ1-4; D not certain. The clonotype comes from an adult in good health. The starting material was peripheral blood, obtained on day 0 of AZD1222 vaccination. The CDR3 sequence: CASSPGVGSWEKLFF. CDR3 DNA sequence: TGTGCCAGCAGCCCGGGAGTAGGGTCTTGGGAAAAACTGTTTTTT.